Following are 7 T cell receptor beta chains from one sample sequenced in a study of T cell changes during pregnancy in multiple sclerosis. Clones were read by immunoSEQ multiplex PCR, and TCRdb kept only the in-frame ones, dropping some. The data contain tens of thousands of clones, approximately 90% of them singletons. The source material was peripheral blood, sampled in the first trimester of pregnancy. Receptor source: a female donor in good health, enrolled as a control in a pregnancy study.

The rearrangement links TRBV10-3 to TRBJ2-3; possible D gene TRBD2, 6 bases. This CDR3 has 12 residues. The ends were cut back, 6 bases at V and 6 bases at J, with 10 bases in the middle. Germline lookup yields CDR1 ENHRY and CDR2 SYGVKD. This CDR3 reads CAIRGSGDTQYF. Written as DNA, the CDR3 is TGTGCCATCAGGGGCAGCGGGGATACGCAGTATTTT.

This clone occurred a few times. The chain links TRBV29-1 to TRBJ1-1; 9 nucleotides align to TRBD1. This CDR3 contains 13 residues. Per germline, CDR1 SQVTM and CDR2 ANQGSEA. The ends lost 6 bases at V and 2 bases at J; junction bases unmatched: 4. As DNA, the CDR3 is TGCAGCGTCGGGACAGGGACAAACACTGAAGCTTTCTTT. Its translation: CSVGTGTNTEAFF.

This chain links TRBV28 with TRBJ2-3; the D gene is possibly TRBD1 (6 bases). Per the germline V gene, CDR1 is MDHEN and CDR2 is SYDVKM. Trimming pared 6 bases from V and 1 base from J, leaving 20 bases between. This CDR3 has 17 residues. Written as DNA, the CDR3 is TGTGCCAGCAGCTTTCCAATCACAGGGACCCGCACAGATACGCAGTATTTT. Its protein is CASSFPITGTRTDTQYF.

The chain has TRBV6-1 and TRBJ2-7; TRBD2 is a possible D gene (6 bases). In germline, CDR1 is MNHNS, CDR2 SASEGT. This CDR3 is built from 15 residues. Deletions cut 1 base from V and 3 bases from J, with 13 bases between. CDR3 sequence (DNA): TGTGCCAGCAGTGAAGGGACTACAACAATCTACGAGCAGTACTTC. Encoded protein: CASSEGTTTIYEQYF.

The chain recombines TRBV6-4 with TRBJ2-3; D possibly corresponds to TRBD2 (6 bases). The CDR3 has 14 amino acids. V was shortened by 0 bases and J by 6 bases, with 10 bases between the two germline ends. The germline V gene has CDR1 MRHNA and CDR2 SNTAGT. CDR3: CASSDSPGRDTQYF. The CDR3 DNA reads TGTGCCAGCAGTGACTCTCCGGGGAGGGATACGCAGTATTTT.

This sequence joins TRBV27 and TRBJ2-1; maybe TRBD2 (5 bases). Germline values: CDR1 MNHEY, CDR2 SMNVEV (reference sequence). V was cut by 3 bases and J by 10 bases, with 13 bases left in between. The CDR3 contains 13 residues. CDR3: CASSFFGIGEQFF. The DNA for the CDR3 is TGTGCCAGCAGTTTTTTCGGGATAGGGGAGCAGTTCTTC.

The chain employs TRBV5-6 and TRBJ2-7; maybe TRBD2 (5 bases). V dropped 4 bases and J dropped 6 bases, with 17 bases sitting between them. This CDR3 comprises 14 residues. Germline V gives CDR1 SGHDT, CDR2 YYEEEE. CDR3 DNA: TGTGCCAGCAGCCCGGGCCGGGGATCAGGCGAGCAGTACTTC. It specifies CASSPGRGSGEQYF.